The TCR beta chain described here comes from a study of T cell responses to AZD1222 COVID-19 vaccine. Study-level points and caveats: Spike-specific TCR breadth and depth grew following two AZD1222 doses. After the peak T cell response, and only then, were repertoires sampled. Close to half of spike-specific TCRs reportedly recognize unmutated variant regions. CD4 TCRs associated with vaccination spanned spike, dominating at 160-218 and 743-854.

The CDR3 length is 17 residues. Germline V CDR1 and CDR2: MNHEY, SMNVEV (reference sequence). V lost 5 bases to trimming and J lost 5 bases; unmatched junction nucleotides: 12. With regard to this clone: Antigen: not known.

TCRdb keeps only in-frame clones here, not all; method: immunoSEQ multiplex PCR. In the table there are about 130,000 clones, about nine tenths of which are singletons. The chain uses TRBV27 and TRBJ1-6, with 7 bases fitting TRBD1. The source is an adult in good health. Sequencing was performed on peripheral blood, taken on day 0 of MenACWY control vaccination. The CDR3: CASSTGQAKGDNSPLHF. CDR3 DNA: TGTGCCAGCAGTACTGGACAGGCCAAGGGGGATAATTCACCCCTCCACTTT.